This is a list of T cell receptor beta chains from one sample in a study of PD-L1 blockade in urothelial cancer. TCRdb keeps only in-frame clones here, not all; method: immunoSEQ multiplex PCR. The table lists 40,000 to 45,000 clones, approximately 82% of them singletons. This specimen was PBMCs, taken around atezolizumab (anti-PD-L1) treatment. Source of these receptors: an older man with urothelial cancer. The CDR3 runs from the conserved cysteine through the conserved F or W. Fields, in order: D gene, V gene, J gene, clone size, CDR3 DNA, CDR3 protein. D genes are given only for firm matches. Size tells how often a clone was seen (once, few, many) or the class of an expanded clone, and some rows leave it out.

-	TRBV6-5	TRBJ2-6	-	TGTGCCAGCAGTTACTCCAGCTCTGGGGCCAACGTCCTGACTTTC	CASSYSSSGANVLTF
-	TRBV6-1	TRBJ2-3	few	TGTGCCAGCAGTTCAACAGATACGCAGTATTTT	CASSSTDTQYF
-	TRBV7-2	TRBJ1-6	few	TGTGCCGCTGCCAGGGCGCAAAATTCACCCCTCCACTTT	CAAARAQNSPLHF
-	TRBV19	TRBJ1-1	-	TGTGCCAGTAGGACCTCGGACACACACTTAAACACTGAAGCTTTCTTT	CASRTSDTHLNTEAFF
TRBD1	TRBV28	TRBJ1-3	-	TGTGCCAGCAGTTCCGCCGCAGGGGGCCTACGAGGAAACACCATATATTTT	CASSSAAGGLRGNTIYF
TRBD1	TRBV19	TRBJ1-5	-	TGTGCCAGTAGTAAAGACAGGGGACAGCCCCAGCATTTT	CASSKDRGQPQHF
-	TRBV29-1	TRBJ1-2	-	TGCAGCGTTGACACAGCTCCTAACTATGGCTACACCTTC	CSVDTAPNYGYTF
-	TRBV28	TRBJ2-4	-	TGTGCCAGCGGTCTCGGGGGGCGAACGGGCATTCAGTACTTC	CASGLGGRTGIQYF
-	TRBV19	TRBJ1-1	-	TGTGCCAGTAGTTCCTCCGGGACTAGGTCGACTGAAGCTTTCTTT	CASSSSGTRSTEAFF
TRBD1	TRBV6-1	TRBJ2-1	-	TGTGCCAGCAGTGGAATCCGGGACAGGGATGAGCAGTTCTTC	CASSGIRDRDEQFF
-	TRBV5-5	TRBJ2-3	-	TGTGCCAGCAGCTTAAGGGGGCCCGGGGGGGACACAGATACGCAGTATTTT	CASSLRGPGGDTDTQYF
-	TRBV19	TRBJ1-3	-	TGTGCCAGTAGTACGGGAGCGATTGGAAACACCATATATTTT	CASSTGAIGNTIYF
TRBD1	TRBV7-9	TRBJ2-3	-	TGTGCCAGCAGTATACAGGGGGCGTCAGATACGCAGTATTTT	CASSIQGASDTQYF
-	TRBV12-2	TRBJ2-1	-	TGTGCAAGTCGCTCCGTACCCCACAGCGGGGGATACAATGAGCAGTTCTTC	CASRSVPHSGGYNEQFF
TRBD1	TRBV10-3	TRBJ1-2	-	TGTGCCATCGGACAGGATCGGAGGGATGGCTACACCTTC	CAIGQDRRDGYTF
TRBD2	TRBV7-3	TRBJ2-7	-	TGTGCCAGCAGCCGTCGCGGGGGCGAGCAGTACTTC	CASSRRGGEQYF
TRBD2	TRBV5-1	TRBJ2-1	-	TGCGCCAGCAGCCCGGGCCCCGGGAGGGATGAGCAGTTCTTC	CASSPGPGRDEQFF
TRBD2	TRBV28	TRBJ2-1	-	TGTGCCAGCAGTTCGGAATCTAGCGGGCCCCCGGCTTTCTTC	CASSSESSGPPAFF
-	TRBV20-1	TRBJ2-3	-	TGCAGTGCTCTTTGGCATACGCAGTATTTT	CSALWHTQYF
-	TRBV30	TRBJ1-2	-	TGTGCCTGGAGTTGGACAGACCTCACTAATGGCTACACCTTC	CAWSWTDLTNGYTF
TRBD1	TRBV5-6	TRBJ1-6	-	TGTGCCAGCAGCTTAAACTACGGACAGGGCGACTCACCCCTCCACTTT	CASSLNYGQGDSPLHF
TRBD2	TRBV11-3	TRBJ2-2	once	TGTGCCAGCAGCTTGGGACTAGCGGGGACCGGGGAGCTGTTTTTT	CASSLGLAGTGELFF
TRBD1	TRBV4-1	TRBJ1-2	-	TGCGCCAGCAGCCAGACAGGGGCCTATGGCTACACCTTC	CASSQTGAYGYTF
TRBD2	TRBV29-1	TRBJ2-1	-	TGCAGCGGGGAGGGAAGGAATGAGCAGTTCTTC	CSGEGRNEQFF
TRBD2	TRBV9	TRBJ2-1	-	TGTGCCAGCAGCTTTTTAGCGGGGGCACATCCCAATGAGCAGTTCTTC	CASSFLAGAHPNEQFF
-	TRBV4-3	TRBJ2-1	-	TGCGCCAGCAGCCAAAAAGTTGGACATCGCAATGAGCAGTTCTTC	CASSQKVGHRNEQFF
TRBD1	TRBV2	TRBJ2-1	-	TGTGCCAGCAGTAGACAGGGCAGCTCCTACAATGAGCAGTTCTTC	CASSRQGSSYNEQFF
-	TRBV11-2	TRBJ2-1	-	TGTGCCAGCAGCTATTCGGACAGTTACAATGAGCAGTTCTTC	CASSYSDSYNEQFF
-	TRBV6-1	TRBJ2-5	-	TGTGCCAGCAGCGGGGGACTTAAAGAGACCCAGTACTTC	CASSGGLKETQYF
TRBD2	TRBV4-1	TRBJ2-1	-	TGCGCCAGCAGCCAAGGACTAGCGCCCCGCTCCTACAATGAGCAGTTCTTC	CASSQGLAPRSYNEQFF
TRBD1	TRBV5-1	TRBJ1-2	-	TGCGCCAGCAGCTTCAGGTCGACAGGGAATGGCTACACCTTC	CASSFRSTGNGYTF
TRBD1	TRBV4-3	TRBJ1-4	-	TGCGCCAGCAGCCAAGAAGGGGGCGACGGGGAACTGTTTTTT	CASSQEGGDGELFF
-	TRBV9	TRBJ2-4	-	TGTGCCAGCAGCGTGGACCCCTGGGGGGAAAACATTCAGTACTTC	CASSVDPWGENIQYF
-	TRBV4-2	TRBJ1-6	-	TGTGCCAGCAGCGGGGGGTATTCACCCCTCCACTTT	CASSGGYSPLHF
TRBD2	TRBV2	TRBJ2-7	-	TGTGCCAGCGGAACGGGGGGATCCTACGAGCAGTACTTC	CASGTGGSYEQYF
-	TRBV7-9	TRBJ2-3	-	TGTGCCAGCTCAGCTAGCGGCACAGATACGCAGTATTTT	CASSASGTDTQYF
-	TRBV5-1	TRBJ2-3	-	TGCGCCAGCAGCTCGGATGGGACTAGCACAGATACGCAGTATTTT	CASSSDGTSTDTQYF
-	TRBV30	TRBJ1-6	once	TGTGCCTGGAGGCGCCCGGGGGTGGGCAATTCACCCCTCCACTTT	CAWRRPGVGNSPLHF
-	TRBV6-6	TRBJ2-2	-	TGTGCCAGCAGCGGCGGACAAGCGAACACCGGGGAGCTGTTTTTT	CASSGGQANTGELFF
-	TRBV5-8	TRBJ1-2	-	TGTGCCAGCAGCTTCTCTCGGGGGGCTGGCGGCTACACCTTC	CASSFSRGAGGYTF
TRBD1	TRBV5-1	TRBJ2-5	once	TGCGCCAGCAGCCGGGACAGGGAAGAGACCCAGTACTTC	CASSRDREETQYF
TRBD1	TRBV19	TRBJ1-2	-	TGTGCCAGTAGTCCGCAGCCGGGACAGGGGGCTTATGGCTACACCTTC	CASSPQPGQGAYGYTF
TRBD2	TRBV5-6	TRBJ2-1	-	TGTGCCAGCAGCGCTGGGACTAGCGGGGGGGGGAGCTCCTACAATGAGCAGTTCTTC	CASSAGTSGGGSSYNEQFF